This TCR beta chain was captured in a study of PD-1 blockade in classical Hodgkin lymphoma. Profiling relied on immunoSEQ multiplex PCR, and the TCRdb table lists in-frame clones only, not all of them. The profile shows about 44,000 clones, about 70% of them singletons. The V end was cut by 0 bases, the J end by 8 bases, with 11 bases between. The CDR3 is made up of 14 amino acids. Germline V lookup: CDR1 LNHDA, CDR2 SQIVND (reference sequence). Time point of the sample: cycle 4 day 1 (C4D1), after more than 5 weeks of nivolumab. Brentuximab vedotin exposure varied among the patients, all of whom had relapsed after autologous stem cell transplantation. This clone has only a few counts.

The material sequenced was peripheral blood mononuclear cells (PBMCs), taken before the fourth cycle of nivolumab. The source of this sequence is a human donor with classical Hodgkin lymphoma. The chain couples TRBV19 to TRBJ1-5; D possibly corresponds to TRBD1 (6 bases). CDR3 amino acids: CASSIETGRKPQHF. For the CDR3, the DNA is TGTGCCAGTAGTATAGAAACAGGGAGGAAGCCCCAGCATTTT. Full variable domain (outside the CDR3, taken from reference TRBV19 and TRBJ1-5): DGGITQSPKYLFRKEGQNVTLSCEQNLNHDAMYWYRQDPGQGLRLIYYSQIVNDFQKGDIAEGYSVSREKKESFPLTVTSAQKNPTAFYLCASSIETGRKPQHFGDGTRLSIL.